This entry lists 22 T cell receptor beta chains sequenced from one sample in a study of identical twins' blood T cells. Via MiXCR, TCRdb re-called the 5' RACE reads, giving one row per CDR3 protein. The data contain hundreds of thousands of distinct CDR3 sequences, roughly 27% of them singletons. Specimen: PBMCs. All receptors come from a woman between 18 and 55 years old in good health.

This clonotype came up many times. The V gene is TRBV6-1, the J gene TRBJ1-2; D is ambiguous. V gave up 2 bases and J gave up 14 bases, with 15 bases separating them. The germline gives CDR1 MNHNS, CDR2 SASEGT. This CDR3 comprises 12 residues. In DNA form, the CDR3 reads TGTGCCAGCAGTGAAAGTTGGGTCGCACAGACCTTC. This sequence encodes CASSESWVAQTF.

V is TRBV19 and J is TRBJ1-5, with D possibly matching TRBD1 (5 bases). The CDR3 runs to 11 residues. The germline V gene has CDR1 LNHDA and CDR2 SQIVND (reference sequence). Trimming took off 5 bases at V and 11 bases at J, with 10 bases between the two ends. Written as DNA, the CDR3 is TGTGCCAGTAGTGGGGGTCTGGCCCAGCATTTT. This translates into CASSGGLAQHF.

Ten or more counts support this clonotype. The V call is TRBV12-3 or TRBV12-4, the J call TRBJ1-2; possibly TRBD1 for D (6 bases). Trimming left V 9 bases short and J 5 bases short, with 13 bases between. CDR3 length: 12 residues. The CDR3 protein is CASSYQGYGYTF. The DNA of the CDR3 is TGTGCCAGTAGCTACCAGGGGTATGGCTACACCTTC.

As for this clonotype: A much bigger clone sits one base away, suggesting this may be a read error. J is TRBJ1-1 and V is TRBV15; D ambiguous. The germline V gene encodes CDR1 LNHNV and CDR2 YYDKDF (reference sequence). The CDR3 spans 15 residues. The CDR3 here is CVTSRERHPNTEAFF. The CDR3 bases are TGTGTCACCAGCAGAGAAAGGCACCCTAACACTGAAGCTTTCTTT.

The table lists this clonotype with a few counts. One junction end disagrees with the germline gene, perhaps due to a read error. The genes are TRBV12-5 and TRBJ1-3; D remains ambiguous. The CDR3 contains 14 residues. Germline CDR1 LGHNT, CDR2 FRNRAP. Here the CDR3 DNA reads TGTGCTAGTGGTTTGGTTCGGGTTTCAAACGCCATATATTTT. This translates into CASGLVRVSNAIYF. The entire variable domain, with the rest obtained from reference TRBV12-5 and TRBJ1-3, is as follows: DARVTQTPRHKVTEMGQEVTMRCQPILGHNTVFWYRQTMMQGLELLAYFRNRAPLDDSGMPKDRFSAEMPDATLATLKIQPSEPRDSAVYFCASGLVRVSNAIYFGEGSWLTVV.

The chain employs TRBV19 and TRBJ1-1; D is uncertain. This CDR3 region has 12 residues. Trimming pared 6 bases from V and 4 bases from J, leaving 9 bases between. Germline loops: CDR1 LNHDA, CDR2 SQIVND (reference sequence). Written as DNA, the CDR3 is TGTGCCAGTAGACATGCTGGCACTGAAGCTTTCTTT. Its protein is CASRHAGTEAFF. The full variable domain, its missing parts supplied by reference TRBV19 and TRBJ1-1, is DGGITQSPKYLFRKEGQNVTLSCEQNLNHDAMYWYRQDPGQGLRLIYYSQIVNDFQKGDIAEGYSVSREKKESFPLTVTSAQKNPTAFYLCASRHAGTEAFFGQGTRLTVV.

J is TRBJ1-1 and V is TRBV27; D perhaps matches TRBD1 (6 bases). The CDR3 is 14 residues long. Germline values: CDR1 MNHEY, CDR2 SMNVEV (reference sequence). Trimming stripped 6 bases from V and 0 bases from J, with 11 bases between. CDR3 amino acids: CASSRQVLNTEAFF. Here the CDR3 DNA reads TGTGCCAGCAGCCGACAGGTACTGAACACTGAAGCTTTCTTT.

This clonotype was observed at least ten times. V and J are TRBV7-2 and TRBJ2-2; the D is unclear. The CDR3 runs to 12 residues. The ends were cut back, 1 base at V and 7 bases at J, with 4 bases in the middle. Germline CDR1 and CDR2: SGHTA and FQGNSA. CDR3 DNA sequence: TGTGCCAGCAGCTTAGTAGGCGGGGAGCTGTTTTTT. Encoded protein: CASSLVGGELFF.

The chain recombines TRBV6-5 with TRBJ1-2; 8 bases are a match to TRBD1. This CDR3 region has 16 residues. V dropped 6 bases and J dropped 2; count of bases not matched to a gene: 11. Germline V lookup: CDR1 MNHEY, CDR2 SVGAGI. The CDR3 region has the DNA TGTGCCAGCAGCGACGGAGTCAGGGGGCCAAACTATGGCTACACCTTC. It is translated as CASSDGVRGPNYGYTF.

Ten or more counts support this clonotype. The rearrangement uses TRBV28 and TRBJ1-5, with 8 bases identical to TRBD1. Germline CDR1 is MDHEN and CDR2 is SYDVKM. The CDR3 is made up of 16 amino acids. V lost 6 bases and J lost 3; bases outside the gene matches: 10. CDR3 nucleotides: TGTGCCAGCAGATTGGACAGGGAAGGAAACAATCAGCCCCAGCATTTT. As protein: CASRLDREGNNQPQHF.

To note about this clonotype: A single base separates this from a much larger clone, so it may be a read error. This chain uses TRBV10-2 with TRBJ1-1; 7 bases line up with TRBD1. The V and J ends lost 9 bases and 0 bases, in that order; junction bases with no gene match: 10. The CDR3 is 15 amino acids. Germline V gives CDR1 WSHSY, CDR2 SAAADI. CDR3 in amino acids: CARSTTGSMNTEAFF. The CDR3 DNA follows: TGCGCCAGAAGTACGACAGGGTCGATGAACACTGAAGCTTTCTTT.

Details on this clonotype: A much larger clonotype is one base distant, so this may be a read error. This rearrangement joins TRBV29-1 to TRBJ1-1; the D is unclear. CDR1 is SQVTM and CDR2 is ANQGSEA in the germline V gene. The length of the CDR3 is 11 residues. The CDR3: CGVGSIYEAFF. The CDR3 DNA reads as TGCGGCGTTGGAAGTATCTATGAAGCTTTCTTT.

This clonotype was observed a few times. The chain recombines TRBV28 with TRBJ2-7; 9 bases are a match to TRBD1. The CDR3 length is 15 residues. The V segment lost 3 bases and the J segment 5 bases; nucleotides outside the gene matches: 8. Germline lookup yields CDR1 MDHEN and CDR2 SYDVKM. As DNA, the CDR3 is TGTGCCAGCAGTTTTTCCGGACAGGGGAATAACGAGCAGTACTTC. Its translation is CASSFSGQGNNEQYF. Looking up the rest from reference TRBV28 and TRBJ2-7 gives the full variable domain: DVKVTQSSRYLVKRTGEKVFLECVQDMDHENMFWYRQDPGLGLRLIYFSYDVKMKEKGDIPEGYSVSREKKERFSLILESASTNQTSMYLCASSFSGQGNNEQYFGPGTRLTVT.

This clonotype was recorded a few times. This chain links TRBV13 with TRBJ1-3, with D tentatively TRBD1 (6 bases). Germline V gene data show CDR1 as PRHDT and CDR2 as FYEKMQ (reference sequence). Trimming stripped 4 bases from V and 1 base from J, with 20 bases between. This CDR3 is 18 amino acids long. Here the CDR3 reads CASSSTGRFQSSGNTIYF. DNA for the CDR3: TGTGCCAGCAGCTCGACAGGCCGATTCCAGAGTTCTGGAAACACCATATATTTT.

The genes are TRBV20-1 and TRBJ1-1; D uncertain. CDR3 length: 11 residues. From germline, CDR1 is DFQATT and CDR2 SNEGSKA (reference sequence). The V gene lost 2 bases and the J gene lost 2 bases, with 3 bases spanning the gap. Here the CDR3 reads CSARYNTEAFF. The CDR3 nucleotides read TGCAGTGCTAGATACAACACTGAAGCTTTCTTT.

This clonotype appeared a few times. The V gene is TRBV14, the J gene TRBJ2-6; D might be TRBD1 (5 bases). CDR1 is SGHDN and CDR2 is FVKESK in the germline V gene. Trimming took off 2 bases at V and 11 bases at J, with 7 bases between the two ends. The CDR3 has 12 residues. The CDR3, as DNA: TGTGCCAGCAGCCAACCAGGGTACGTCCTGACTTTC. It encodes CASSQPGYVLTF.

Turning to this clonotype: One end of the junction fails to match germline, which may point to a read error. V is TRBV11-2 and J is TRBJ2-7; D is unresolved. Germline CDR1 SGHAT, CDR2 FQNNGV. This CDR3 is built from 12 residues. The chain's CDR3 is CAGSFNGYEQYF. CDR3 bases: TGTGCCGGCAGCTTCAACGGTTACGAGCAGTACTTC.

The chain employs TRBV29-1 and TRBJ2-1; 7 positions match TRBD2. CDR1 and CDR2 (germline): SQVTM, ANQGSEA. CDR3 size: 15 residues. V was pared by 0 bases and J by 4 bases, with 6 bases of the junction left unmatched. CDR3 sequence reads: CSVEDRLAVYNEQFF. CDR3 nucleotides: TGCAGCGTTGAAGATCGGCTAGCGGTATACAATGAGCAGTTCTTC.

This clonotype was seen more than once but under ten times. The J gene is TRBJ2-2, the V gene TRBV7-9; 11 positions agree with TRBD2. The CDR3 has 15 amino acids. V was pared by 10 bases and J by 0 bases, with 4 bases of the junction left unmatched. Germline V gives CDR1 SEHNR, CDR2 FQNEAQ (reference sequence). CDR3 sequence reads: CANSGRGSNTGELFF. The CDR3 nucleotides are TGTGCCAATAGCGGGAGGGGATCGAACACCGGGGAGCTGTTTTTT.

Only one count was recorded for this clonotype. Here the CDR3 reads CASSSRASVKEKLFF. The CDR3 DNA follows: TGTGCCAGCAGCTCCCGGGCCTCCGTTAAGGAAAAACTGTTTTTT. J is TRBJ1-4 and V is TRBV5-6; D is unclear. The CDR3 runs 15 residues. Trimming removed 3 bases from V and 8 bases from J, with 17 bases in between. Germline V gene data show CDR1 as SGHDT and CDR2 as YYEEEE.

This chain links TRBV20-1 with TRBJ1-2; D is perhaps TRBD1 (6 bases). Trimming removed 3 bases at V and 8 bases at J, with 28 bases between. Germline CDR1 DFQATT, CDR2 SNEGSKA (reference sequence). The CDR3 extends over 17 amino acids. In nucleotides, the CDR3 is TGCAGTGCTAGGGATCCCTCCAGCCGCGGGACAAATAACGGCTACACCTTC. Translated: CSARDPSSRGTNNGYTF.

This clonotype was picked up a small number of times. The J gene is TRBJ2-1, the V gene TRBV20-1, with 11 nucleotides matching TRBD2. The CDR3 spans 16 residues. Germline CDR1 reads DFQATT; CDR2 reads SNEGSKA (reference sequence). J was trimmed by 3 bases and V by 0 bases; bases with no gene match: 4. In nucleotides, the CDR3 is TGCAGTGCTAGAGATAGCGGGAGGGCTTTCTACAATGAGCAGTTCTTC. Translation gives CSARDSGRAFYNEQFF.